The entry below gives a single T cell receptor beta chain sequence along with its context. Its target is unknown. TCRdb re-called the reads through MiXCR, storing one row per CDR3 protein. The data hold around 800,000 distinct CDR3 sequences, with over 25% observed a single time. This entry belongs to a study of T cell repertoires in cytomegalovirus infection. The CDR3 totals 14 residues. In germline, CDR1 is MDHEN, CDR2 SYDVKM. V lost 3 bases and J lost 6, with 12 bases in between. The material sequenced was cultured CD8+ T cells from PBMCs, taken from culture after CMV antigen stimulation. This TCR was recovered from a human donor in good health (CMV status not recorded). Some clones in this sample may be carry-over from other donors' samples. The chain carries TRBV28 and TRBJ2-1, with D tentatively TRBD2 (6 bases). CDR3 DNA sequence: TGTGCCAGCAGTTTCGGAGGGAAGAGCAATGAGCAGTTCTTC. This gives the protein CASSFGGKSNEQFF.